This T cell receptor beta chain originates from a study of T cells in narcolepsy. For the study at large: Enrolled donors included narcolepsy type 1 or type 2 patients and healthy controls.

The CDR3 is 16 residues long. Germline lookup yields CDR1 SGHNT and CDR2 YYREEE (reference sequence). After removal of 3 bases from V and 3 bases from J, the junction contained 4 bases not matched to a gene. About this clone itself: Its cognate antigen is unknown.

The study's findings and limits: In some patient and control memory CD4+ samples, autoreactive clones were absent. Same-patient CSF and blood CD4+ T cell clonotypes included HCRT-specific and TRIB2-specific autoreactive ones. Healthy controls reportedly lacked the autoreactive clonotypes serially found in patients' blood.

This table comes from immunoSEQ multiplex PCR, and its TCRdb copy is limited to in-frame clones, with some not included. The sample has 25,000 to 35,000 clones, 80% to 85% seen once; the top ten hold roughly 0.7%. The receptor comes from a human donor in good health. The chain couples TRBV5-4 to TRBJ2-3; 13 bases are a match to TRBD2. The material sequenced was memory (CD45RA-) CD4+ T cells from blood. The CDR3 loop is CASSSGLAGRTDTQYF. The CDR3 DNA reads as TGTGCCAGCAGCTCGGGACTAGCGGGGAGAACAGATACGCAGTATTTT.